The present T cell receptor (beta chain) was sequenced within a study of cytomegalovirus exposure and HLA in healthy donors. Produced via immunoSEQ multiplex PCR; TCRdb's table is partial and in-frame only. The sample includes 250,000 to 300,000 clones, 80% to 90% of them seen just once. The ends were cut back, 2 bases at V and 4 bases at J, with 15 bases in the middle. This CDR3 has 16 amino acids. The germline V gene has CDR1 MNHNY and CDR2 SVGAGI (reference sequence). The chain joins TRBV6-6 to TRBJ2-1, with TRBD2 as a possible D gene (5 bases). Sequences were obtained from PBMCs. The clonotype originates from a young woman in good health and CMV-seronegative. For the CDR3, the DNA is TGTGCCAGCAGTTACAAGGCTAGCCGAAGGTACAATGAGCAGTTCTTC. It is translated as CASSYKASRRYNEQFF.